This record covers a single T cell receptor beta chain. Per the germline V gene, CDR1 is KGHDR and CDR2 is SFDVKD. The CDR3 has 15 residues. Trimming removed 1 base from V and 11 bases from J; junction bases left unmatched: 12. This record belongs to a study of blood T cell repertoires in COVID-19. Background on the study: T cells, B-cell-depleted T cells, or PBMCs supplied cDNA or gDNA.

Authors' methods: Amplification of reference gene primers provided the estimated nucleated cell counts. Sequencing used immunoSEQ multiplex PCR; TCRdb keeps in-frame clones, though not all of them. V, J and clone size are those of that table, while D and trimming were read from the DNA. The sample has 200,000 to 250,000 clones; 85% to 90% are singletons. The receptor comes from a man of 80 years or more with acute or convalescent COVID-19. The rearrangement joins TRBV24-1 to TRBJ1-1; 7 nucleotides line up with TRBD1. Sequences were obtained from peripheral blood. In DNA form, the CDR3 reads TGTGCCACCAGTGATTTAGGAGGGGGCGAAGAGCGGGCTTTCTTT. Translated: CATSDLGGGEERAFF.